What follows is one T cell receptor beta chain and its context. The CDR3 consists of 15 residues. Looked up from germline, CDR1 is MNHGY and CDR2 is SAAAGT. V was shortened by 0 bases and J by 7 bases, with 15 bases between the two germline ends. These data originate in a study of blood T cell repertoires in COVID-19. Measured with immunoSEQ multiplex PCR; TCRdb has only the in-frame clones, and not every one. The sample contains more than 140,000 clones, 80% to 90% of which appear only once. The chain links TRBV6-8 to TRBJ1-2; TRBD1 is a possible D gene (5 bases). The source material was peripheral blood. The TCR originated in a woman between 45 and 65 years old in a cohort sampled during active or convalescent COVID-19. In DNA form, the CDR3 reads TGTGCCAGCAGTTACTCGAAACAGGCGAACGGTGGCTACACCTTC. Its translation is CASSYSKQANGGYTF.